The rows below give T cell receptor beta chains drawn from one sample of a study of OX40 agonist ivuxolimab in advanced cancers. Produced via immunoSEQ multiplex PCR; TCRdb's table is partial and in-frame only. The data contain roughly 56,000 clones, 82% of them singletons. This sample comprised CD4+ or CD8+ T cells sorted from blood, obtained in a trial of the OX40 agonist ivuxolimab. These receptors all come from an adult with an advanced solid tumor such as melanoma, head and neck, liver or kidney cancer. CDR3s include the opening cysteine and the closing phenylalanine or tryptophan. Each record gives: D gene, V gene, J gene, clone size, CDR3 DNA, CDR3 protein. D genes are given only for firm matches. A row's size may be missing; if present it is once, few, many or a size class.

TRBD1	TRBV19	TRBJ1-5	few	TGTGCCAGTAGGAACAGGGGGCCTGAGCAGCCCCAGCATTTT	CASRNRGPEQPQHF
.	TRBV21-1	TRBJ1-2	.	TGTGCCAGCAGCAAAAGTCGCAGGAATGGCTACACCTTC	CASSKSRRNGYTF
TRBD2	TRBV6-5	TRBJ2-3	.	TGTGCCAGCAGTTACTCAGCGGGAGCGGGGGGGGATACGCAGTATTTT	CASSYSAGAGGDTQYF
TRBD2	TRBV11-3	TRBJ2-2	.	TGTGCCAGCAGCTTAGAGCGGGGGGCGAACACCGGGGAGCTGTTTTTT	CASSLERGANTGELFF
.	TRBV9	TRBJ2-3	.	TGTGCCAGCAGCGTAGGGGGCCCCACAGATACGCAGTATTTT	CASSVGGPTDTQYF
.	TRBV14	TRBJ2-5	.	TGTGCCAGCAGCCATTGGTCAGGGGAGACCCAGTACTTC	CASSHWSGETQYF
TRBD2	TRBV10-3	TRBJ2-1	.	TGTGCCATCAGTAGGAGCGGGGGGGCATTACCGGGTGAGCAGTTCTTC	CAISRSGGALPGEQFF
.	TRBV6-1	TRBJ1-2	.	TGTGCCAGCAGTGAAAGTGGTAGCTATGGCTACACCTTC	CASSESGSYGYTF
TRBD2	TRBV19	TRBJ2-5	.	TGTGCCAGTATGGGGACTAGCCAGGGGACCCAGTACTTC	CASMGTSQGTQYF
.	TRBV6-5	TRBJ2-2	.	TGTGCCTTACGGGGACGGAACACCGGGGAGCTGTTTTTT	CALRGRNTGELFF
.	TRBV30	TRBJ1-1	few	TGTGCCTGGAGTGAACCCAGCGAAGCTTTCTTT	CAWSEPSEAFF
.	TRBV7-9	TRBJ2-1	once	TGTGCCAGCAGCTTAGCAGGGACCTCCTACAATGAGCAGTTCTTC	CASSLAGTSYNEQFF
.	TRBV5-4	TRBJ2-5	.	TGTGCCAGCATTGGAGCCCAGTACTTC	CASIGAQYF
.	TRBV7-3	TRBJ1-1	.	TGTGCCAGCAGCTCCTCGATGAACACTGAAGCTTTCTTT	CASSSSMNTEAFF
.	TRBV6-1	TRBJ1-6	.	TGTGCCAGCACAGGGCTTTCAGTTAATTCACCCCTCCACTTT	CASTGLSVNSPLHF
.	TRBV19	TRBJ2-5	.	TGTGCCAGTAGTATTCGGAAGGGGCCGGCAGAGACCCAGTACTTC	CASSIRKGPAETQYF
.	TRBV27	TRBJ1-1	.	TGTGCCAGCAGTTCAACAGGGTACTCAGGGGACACTGAAGCTTTCTTT	CASSSTGYSGDTEAFF
TRBD2	TRBV5-1	TRBJ2-1	.	TGCGCCAGCAACCCGGGGCGGGGGAGCTCCTACAATGAGCAGTTCTTC	CASNPGRGSSYNEQFF
.	TRBV4-1	TRBJ2-2	.	TGCGCCAGCAGCCAAGGTCTGGGAAGCGGGGAGCTGTTTTTT	CASSQGLGSGELFF
.	TRBV2	TRBJ2-1	.	TGTGCCAGCAGTGGGACCGGGAAGCAGTTCTTC	CASSGTGKQFF
TRBD2	TRBV7-3	TRBJ2-5	.	TGTGCCAGCAGCTCTACTAGCGGGGGTCAAGAGACCCAGTACTTC	CASSSTSGGQETQYF
.	TRBV6-6	TRBJ1-1	once	TGTGCCAGCAGTTACCGGTTAGAGAACACTGAAGCTTTCTTT	CASSYRLENTEAFF
.	TRBV9	TRBJ1-3	few	TGTGCCAGCAGCGTAGTACCATCTAGCTCTGGAAACACCATATATTTT	CASSVVPSSSGNTIYF
TRBD1	TRBV28	TRBJ2-7	.	TGTGCCAGCAGTTACCCGGACAGGACCTACGAGCAGTACTTC	CASSYPDRTYEQYF
TRBD2	TRBV6-5	TRBJ2-2	.	TGTGCCAGCAGAGCTAGCGGGAACACCGGGGAGCTGTTTTTT	CASRASGNTGELFF
.	TRBV18	TRBJ1-5	.	TGTGCCAGCTCCGGGACTCGAAATCAGCCCCAGCATTTT	CASSGTRNQPQHF
.	TRBV5-5	TRBJ2-7	.	TGTGCCAGCAGCCTCCCCCCTCATGAGCAGTACTTC	CASSLPPHEQYF
.	TRBV18	TRBJ2-5	.	TGTGCCAGCTCAGAGTACAGGGAGACCCAGTACTTC	CASSEYRETQYF
TRBD1	TRBV7-3	TRBJ2-1	.	TGTGCCAGCAGCTTACCCGGACAGGGGGCATTTAGTGAGCAGTTCTTC	CASSLPGQGAFSEQFF
.	TRBV7-2	TRBJ1-2	few	TGTGCCAGCAGCCCGGACACCTTACAAAGCTACACCTTC	CASSPDTLQSYTF
.	TRBV28	TRBJ2-3	.	TGTGCCAGCCAAGGTTCGTCACTAGCAGATACGCAGTATTTT	CASQGSSLADTQYF
.	TRBV9	TRBJ1-2	medium-sized	TGTGCCAGCAGCGTAGACACGGGAGGCTACACCTTC	CASSVDTGGYTF
.	TRBV7-3	TRBJ2-2	.	TGTGCCAGCAGGGTGGCGGGCACCGGGGAGCTGTTTTTT	CASRVAGTGELFF
TRBD2	TRBV6-6	TRBJ2-1	.	TGTGCCAGCAGGCAATTGGGACTAGGATACAATGAGCAGTTCTTC	CASRQLGLGYNEQFF
.	TRBV4-2	TRBJ2-7	.	TGTGCCAGCAGCCAAGTCGGACGGGGGTCGGGCTACGAGCAGTACTTC	CASSQVGRGSGYEQYF
.	TRBV28	TRBJ1-1	.	TGTGCCAGCAGGAGGACAGCGAACACTGAAGCTTTCTTT	CASRRTANTEAFF
.	TRBV23-1	TRBJ1-1	.	TGCGCCAGCAGTCATCTTGCTGAAGCTTTCTTT	CASSHLAEAFF
.	TRBV7-3	TRBJ1-2	few	TGTGCCAGCAGCTTAGGGACGACGGCCGGCTACACCTTC	CASSLGTTAGYTF
TRBD1	TRBV19	TRBJ1-5	.	TGTGCCAGTAGTATAGTATGGGCGAACCGGGACAGGGGACTGTTGATAAATCAGCCCCAGCATTTT	CASSIVWANRDRGLLINQPQHF
.	TRBV28	TRBJ2-3	.	TGTGCCAGCAGTTTGCGGGGCACAGATACGCAGTATTTT	CASSLRGTDTQYF